This T cell receptor beta chain is from a study of T cell repertoires in cytomegalovirus infection. Study context: Indications of both CMV infection and matching HLA type were provided by public TCR beta signatures.

Study outcomes and limitations: The study identified carriers of CMV plus the relevant HLA from cumulative public TCR beta family frequency. In two of eight donors, the top clonotype was HLA-C-restricted CMV-specific.

Trimming pared 8 bases from V and 0 bases from J, leaving 14 bases between. The CDR3 extends over 14 amino acids. Germline V lookup: CDR1 MNHEY, CDR2 SVGEGT. A note on this clonotype: No antigen is known for it.

TCRdb re-derived calls from the reads in MiXCR, one entry per CDR3 protein. The repertoire holds 200,000 or so distinct CDR3 sequences, with around 20% as singletons. This chain connects TRBV6-2 or TRBV6-3 to TRBJ2-7; D call uncertain. This TCR was recovered from a human donor in good health (CMV status not recorded). Some clones in this sample may be carry-over from other donors' samples. Sequencing was done on a sample of PBMCs. CDR3 residues: CASLNDAVSYEQYF. CDR3 DNA sequence: TGTGCCAGCCTGAATGACGCCGTCTCCTACGAGCAGTACTTC.